The 24 T cell receptor beta chains reported below all come from one sample, sequenced in a study of OX40 agonist ivuxolimab in advanced cancers. Sequenced by immunoSEQ multiplex PCR; TCRdb stores in-frame clones only, minus some. The data show under 80,000 clones, approximately 81% seen once. The sample consisted of CD4+ or CD8+ T cells sorted from blood, taken in a trial of the OX40 agonist ivuxolimab. The receptors originated from an adult with an advanced solid tumor such as melanoma, head and neck, liver or kidney cancer.

The rearrangement uses TRBV6-1 and TRBJ1-6; TRBD1 might be the D (6 bases). The V gene lost 4 bases and the J gene lost 6 bases, with 13 bases spanning the gap. Per the germline V gene, CDR1 is MNHNS and CDR2 is SASEGT. CDR3 size: 15 residues. The CDR3 here is CASSGGGLSNSPLHF. Written as DNA, the CDR3 is TGTGCCAGCAGTGGCGGGGGCTTGAGTAATTCACCCCTCCACTTT.

The J gene is TRBJ2-2, the V gene TRBV19; 11 nucleotides line up with TRBD2. V dropped 4 bases and J dropped 1; count of bases not matched to a gene: 5. The germline gives CDR1 LNHDA, CDR2 SQIVND (reference sequence). The CDR3 is 17 residues long. In nucleotides, the CDR3 is TGTGCCAGTAGTAAACTAGCGGGGGCGGGGAACACCGGGGAGCTGTTTTTT. Amino acids: CASSKLAGAGNTGELFF.

The CDR3 protein is CASSLEKNRGVWALHF. CDR3 DNA sequence: TGTGCCAGCAGCTTGGAAAAGAACAGAGGAGTGTGGGCCCTCCACTTT. V is TRBV5-6 and J is TRBJ1-6; the D is unclear. Germline CDR1 and CDR2: SGHDT and YYEEEE. This CDR3 is 16 amino acids long. Trimming pared 0 bases from V and 14 bases from J, leaving 21 bases between.

The chain couples TRBV13 to TRBJ1-1; no clear D gene. V lost 4 bases and J 7 bases, leaving 7 bases between the germline ends. Germline V lookup: CDR1 PRHDT, CDR2 FYEKMQ (reference sequence). The CDR3 runs to 11 residues. CDR3 residues: CASSSVGEAFF. For the CDR3, the DNA is TGTGCCAGCAGCTCAGTGGGTGAAGCTTTCTTT.

CDR3 nucleotide sequence: TGTGCCACCAGCAGAGCTGGGGGGCGAACTAACTATGGCTACACCTTC. Translating gives CATSRAGGRTNYGYTF. The chain has TRBV15 and TRBJ1-2; tentative D call: TRBD1 (6 bases). The CDR3 spans 16 residues. The V end lost 1 base, the J end lost 0 bases, and 12 bases lay between the germline ends. Germline V CDR1 and CDR2: LNHNV, YYDKDF (reference sequence).

CDR3 sequence: CASSRIRAGGRTQETQYF. CDR3 sequence (DNA): TGTGCCAGTAGTCGGATCCGAGCGGGGGGGCGAACTCAAGAGACCCAGTACTTC. V and J are TRBV19 and TRBJ2-5; TRBD2 aligns across 10 bases. The CDR3 is 18 amino acids. Trimming took 5 bases from V and 2 from J; bases not matched to a gene: 14. Germline V lookup: CDR1 LNHDA, CDR2 SQIVND (reference sequence).

Concerning this clone: This same CDR3 is encoded by further DNA sequences in the sample. This chain joins TRBV7-7 and TRBJ2-3; D is ambiguous. The CDR3 length is 14 residues. Germline CDR1 SSHAT, CDR2 FNYEAQ (reference sequence). V lost 2 bases and J lost 0, with 6 bases in between. The CDR3, as DNA: TGTGCCAGCAGCTTAACCGGGAGCACAGATACGCAGTATTTT. It encodes CASSLTGSTDTQYF.

This clone was seen more than once but under ten times. Other DNA sequences in this specimen translate into the identical CDR3. The CDR3 loop is CASSLAGGPGTDTQYF. The CDR3 DNA sequence: TGTGCCAGCAGCTTAGCGGGGGGGCCCGGCACAGATACGCAGTATTTT. The gene calls are TRBV7-2 and TRBJ2-3, with D maybe TRBD2 (7 bases). The CDR3 has 16 amino acids. Trimming removed 0 bases from V and 1 base from J, with 11 bases in between. The germline gives CDR1 SGHTA, CDR2 FQGNSA.

The chain has TRBV5-4 and TRBJ1-1; 7 nucleotides match TRBD1. The CDR3 runs to 15 residues. V lost 4 bases and J lost 2; bases outside the gene matches: 8. CDR1 is SGHNT, CDR2 YYREEE, per germline (reference sequence). The CDR3 DNA reads as TGTGCCAGCAGCAGCCGGACAGGAAGAAACACTGAAGCTTTCTTT. Translated, it gives CASSSRTGRNTEAFF.

In this sample, this clone turned up a few times. The CDR3 DNA is TGTGCCAGCAGTCTCGGACAGCCCTATTCACCCCTCCACTTT. This gives the protein CASSLGQPYSPLHF. The chain has TRBV6-5 and TRBJ1-6, with D maybe TRBD1 (6 bases). V shed 5 bases and J shed 8 bases, with 13 bases lying between them. The germline CDR1 and CDR2 sequences are MNHEY and SVGAGI. The CDR3 is 14 amino acids.

V is TRBV5-1 and J is TRBJ2-2, with D perhaps matching TRBD1 (6 bases). Trimming removed 3 bases at V and 4 bases at J, with 10 bases between. The CDR3 is 14 amino acids. Germline assignment: CDR1 SGHRS and CDR2 YFSETQ. CDR3 DNA: TGCGCCAGCAGCTCACAGGGATCCACCGGGGAGCTGTTTTTT. Encoded protein: CASSSQGSTGELFF.

This clone is a singleton in its sample. V is TRBV27 and J is TRBJ2-5; 14 nucleotides align to TRBD2. This CDR3 is built from 16 residues. Unmatched junction bases numbered 2, after V lost 4 bases and J lost 1 base. In germline, CDR1 is MNHEY, CDR2 SMNVEV (reference sequence). CDR3 nucleotides: TGTGCCAGCAGTTCCGGGACTAGCGGGGGCCAAGAGACCCAGTACTTC. Translated, it gives CASSSGTSGGQETQYF.

The sample holds a few counts of this clone. The V and J genes are TRBV25-1 and TRBJ1-6; D is unresolved. This CDR3 is built from 15 residues. The V end lost 5 bases, the J end lost 9 bases, and 17 bases lay between the germline ends. Germline V CDR1 and CDR2: MGHDK, SYGVNS. The CDR3, as DNA: TGTGCCAGCAGTCCCGGTGTGGGCCTCGGTTCACCCCTCCACTTT. Protein product: CASSPGVGLGSPLHF.

This clone was seen only a few times. The chain couples TRBV4-1 to TRBJ1-5; 7 bases align to TRBD1. V gave up 4 bases and J gave up 3 bases; unmatched junction bases: 12. CDR1 MGHRA and CDR2 YSYEKL come from the germline V gene. This CDR3 contains 17 residues. Here the CDR3 DNA reads TGCGCCAGCAGCCCGGTGCACTCGGGACAGAACAATCAGCCCCAGCATTTT. Protein sequence: CASSPVHSGQNNQPQHF.

This clone was observed a single time. A much bigger clone sits one base away, suggesting this may be a read error. Other nucleotide sequences from this sample produce the same CDR3. This chain links TRBV27 with TRBJ2-7; TRBD1 aligns across 7 bases. Germline values: CDR1 MNHEY, CDR2 SMNVEV (reference sequence). The CDR3 runs to 15 residues. The CDR3 coding sequence is TGTGCCAGCAGTCGGCCAGGGGGTTATGCCCACGAACAGTACTTC. It translates to CASSRPGGYAHEQYF.

The V and J genes are TRBV5-1 and TRBJ2-2, with D possibly matching TRBD2 (5 bases). CDR3 length: 15 amino acids. The V and J ends lost 7 bases and 4 bases respectively, with 17 bases between them. The germline V gene encodes CDR1 SGHRS and CDR2 YFSETQ. Here the CDR3 DNA reads TGCGCCAGCGCGCGAGGAGGCGTATCCACCGGGGAGCTGTTTTTT. This gives the protein CASARGGVSTGELFF.

The chain couples TRBV30 to TRBJ1-5; tentatively, D is TRBD1 (6 bases). Trimming took 4 bases from V and 0 from J, leaving 7 bases between them. Germline values: CDR1 GTSNPN, CDR2 SVGIG (reference sequence). The CDR3 consists of 13 residues. The CDR3 DNA reads as TGTGCCTGGAACAGGGTTAGCAATCAGCCCCAGCATTTT. Encoded protein: CAWNRVSNQPQHF.

This clone was counted a few times. V usage is TRBV19 and J usage is TRBJ1-2; 8 bases align to TRBD1. In germline, CDR1 is LNHDA, CDR2 SQIVND (reference sequence). V lost 3 bases to trimming and J lost 8 bases; unmatched junction nucleotides: 11. The CDR3 is made up of 15 amino acids. The CDR3 is CASSIGGQVGEGYTF. CDR3 nucleotides: TGTGCCAGTAGTATTGGGGGACAGGTCGGAGAAGGCTACACCTTC.

V usage is TRBV19 and J usage is TRBJ2-5; TRBD1 aligns across 9 bases. Trimming cost V 6 bases and J 2 bases; bases outside gene matches: 1. The CDR3 is 13 residues long. The germline V gene has CDR1 LNHDA and CDR2 SQIVND (reference sequence). The CDR3 DNA reads as TGTGCCAGTAGGGACAGGGGACAAGAGACCCAGTACTTC. It codes for CASRDRGQETQYF.

By frequency in the sample, this clone is medium-sized (0.01 to 0.1%). The genes are TRBV28 and TRBJ1-2; D not certain. Germline V gives CDR1 MDHEN, CDR2 SYDVKM. The CDR3 extends over 13 amino acids. V lost 2 bases, J lost 7 bases, and 11 bases lay in between. Here the CDR3 DNA reads TGTGCCAGCAGTTTACGGGTACGGGGTGGCTACACCTTC. This translates into CASSLRVRGGYTF.

The genes are TRBV7-2 and TRBJ1-2, with D uncertain. The CDR3 consists of 15 residues. Per germline, CDR1 SGHTA and CDR2 FQGNSA. V lost 2 bases and J 4 bases, leaving 14 bases between the germline ends. CDR3 amino acids: CASSLTSVSFYGYTF. In DNA, the CDR3 is TGTGCCAGCAGCTTAACTTCAGTGTCCTTCTATGGCTACACCTTC.

The chain carries TRBV7-2 and TRBJ2-7; 7 nucleotides line up with TRBD2. This CDR3 spans 15 amino acids. Germline trimming cut 3 bases from V and 2 bases from J; bases unmatched to any gene: 7. Germline lookup yields CDR1 SGHTA and CDR2 FQGNSA. The CDR3 coding sequence is TGTGCCAGCAGCTTGTACGGCGGGGGAACCTACGAGCAGTACTTC. Amino acid sequence: CASSLYGGGTYEQYF.

J is TRBJ1-2 and V is TRBV21-1. TRBV21-1 is a pseudogene. The CDR3 is made up of 13 amino acids. The CDR3 nucleotides read TGTGCCAGCAGAAAATCACTCAACTATGGCTACACCTTC. It encodes CASRKSLNYGYTF.

The rearrangement joins TRBV30 to TRBJ2-1; 11 positions agree with TRBD1. The V gene end was trimmed by 2 bases and the J gene end by 1 base; junction bases not matched to a gene: 4. This CDR3 spans 16 amino acids. The germline V gene has CDR1 GTSNPN and CDR2 SVGIG (reference sequence). This chain's CDR3 is CAWSRTGGLSYNEQFF. The CDR3 nucleotides read TGTGCCTGGAGTCGGACAGGGGGCTTATCCTACAATGAGCAGTTCTTC.